The clone carrying this TCR beta chain was detected many times. There are 13 residues in the CDR3. Germline values: CDR1 DFQATT, CDR2 SNEGSKA (reference sequence). V lost 1 base and J 3 bases, leaving 10 bases between the germline ends. The data originate from a study of regulatory T cells in long-lasting Graves disease. Time point in this sample: newly diagnosed GD, antithyroid drugs for less than 3 months. The TCR library was prepared using RNA isolated from PBMCs. Building the TCR beta libraries relied on iRepertoire HTBI primers, and CDR3 regions underwent Arm-PCR. In the original analysis: Analysis of the samples identified over 60 TRBV and 12 to 15 TRBJ segments. Each CDR3 protein is one row after TCRdb ran MiXCR on the multiplex PCR reads. It is TCRdb's table, rather than the study itself, that gives the V and J calls and clone size. The sample has 300,000 to 400,000 distinct CDR3 sequences; approximately 15% are singletons.

Another study also made use of these data, one on T cells in Graves' hyperthyroidism and ophthalmopathy.

The chain recombines TRBV20-1 with TRBJ2-7, with D unresolved. The sample was peripheral blood mononuclear cells (PBMCs), taken at new diagnosis, from a patient treated with antithyroid drugs. The TCR originated in a man in his forties with Graves disease. The CDR3 sequence: CSARVGSFYEQYF. In nucleotides, the CDR3 is TGCAGTGCTAGAGTGGGCTCCTTCTACGAGCAGTACTTC.